This T cell receptor beta chain is from a study of CD8+ T cells in alopecia areata. Broader study findings: Clonality in the scalp and expanded CD8+ clones ranked among the top 100 were significantly decreased by tofacitinib. Numerous clones, expanded in lesions, remained in scalp and blood during tofacitinib.

This CDR3 comprises 12 residues. From germline, CDR1 is GTSNPN and CDR2 SVGIG (reference sequence). J was trimmed by 5 bases and V by 4 bases; bases with no gene match: 3. As to treatment: oral pan-JAK inhibitor, 5-10 mg twice daily. RNA, once extracted, was reverse transcribed into cDNA for use as the sequencing template. Repertoires were generated with immunoSEQ multiplex PCR, while TCRdb's copy carries only in-frame clones and drops some. This table has approximately 210,000 clones, over 60% appearing once. As for this clone: Its specificity is not known.

The chain couples TRBV30 to TRBJ1-1; 8 nucleotides line up with TRBD1. The clonotype was recovered from a human donor with alopecia areata. The sample consisted of CD4+ T cells sorted from blood, taken at week 4, from a patient treated with tofacitinib. CDR3 in DNA: TGTGCCTGGAACACAGGGGGGACTGAAGCTTTCTTT. Its protein is CAWNTGGTEAFF.